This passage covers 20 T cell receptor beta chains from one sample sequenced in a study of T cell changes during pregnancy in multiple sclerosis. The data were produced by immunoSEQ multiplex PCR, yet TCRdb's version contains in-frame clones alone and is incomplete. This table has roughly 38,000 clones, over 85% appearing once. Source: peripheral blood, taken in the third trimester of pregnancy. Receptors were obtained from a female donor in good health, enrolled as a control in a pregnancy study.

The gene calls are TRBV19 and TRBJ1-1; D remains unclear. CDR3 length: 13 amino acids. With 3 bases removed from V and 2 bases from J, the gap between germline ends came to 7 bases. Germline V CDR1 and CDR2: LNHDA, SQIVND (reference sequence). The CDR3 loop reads CASSIRGNTEAFF. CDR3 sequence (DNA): TGTGCCAGTAGTATCAGAGGAAACACTGAAGCTTTCTTT.

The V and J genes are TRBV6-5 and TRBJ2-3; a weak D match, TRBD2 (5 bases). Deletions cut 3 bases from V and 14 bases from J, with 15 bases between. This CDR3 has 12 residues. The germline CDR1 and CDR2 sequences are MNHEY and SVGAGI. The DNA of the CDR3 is TGTGCCAGCAGTTATCGGTGGCCGGAGGTGTATTTT. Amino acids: CASSYRWPEVYF.

The CDR3: CASSLGTGKGYEQYF. The CDR3 bases are TGTGCCAGCAGTTTAGGGACAGGGAAAGGCTACGAGCAGTACTTC. The chain employs TRBV28 and TRBJ2-7; the match to TRBD1 covers 9 bases. The CDR3 totals 15 residues. Germline CDR1 reads MDHEN; CDR2 reads SYDVKM. Unmatched junction bases numbered 5, after V lost 2 bases and J lost 3 bases.

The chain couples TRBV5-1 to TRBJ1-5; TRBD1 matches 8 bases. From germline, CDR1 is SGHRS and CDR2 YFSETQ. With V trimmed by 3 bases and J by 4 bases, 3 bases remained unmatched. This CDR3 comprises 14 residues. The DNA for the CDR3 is TGCGCCAGCAGCTCCCACAGGGGGAATCAGCCCCAGCATTTT. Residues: CASSSHRGNQPQHF.

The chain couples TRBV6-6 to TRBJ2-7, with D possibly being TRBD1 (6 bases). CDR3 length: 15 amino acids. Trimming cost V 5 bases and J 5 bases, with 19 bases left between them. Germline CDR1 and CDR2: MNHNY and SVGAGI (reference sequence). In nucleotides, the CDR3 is TGTGCCAGCAGTCCCCGGACAGATTTCGTCCACGAGCAGTACTTC. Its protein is CASSPRTDFVHEQYF.

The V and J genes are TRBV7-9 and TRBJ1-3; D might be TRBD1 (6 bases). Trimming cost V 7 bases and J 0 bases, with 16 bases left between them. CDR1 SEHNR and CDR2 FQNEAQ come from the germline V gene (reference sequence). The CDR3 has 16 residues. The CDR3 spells CASNEGWGPSGNTIYF. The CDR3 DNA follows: TGTGCCAGCAACGAGGGATGGGGGCCCTCTGGAAACACCATATATTTT.

The CDR3 sequence: CSVAPGLAVDEQFF. The DNA for the CDR3 is TGCAGCGTAGCGCCGGGACTAGCGGTCGATGAGCAGTTCTTC. The genes are TRBV29-1 and TRBJ2-1; 11 bases fit TRBD2. The CDR3 spans 14 residues. J gave up 8 bases and V 6 bases, and 9 bases lay outside the gene matches. Germline-derived CDR1 and CDR2 are SQVTM and ANQGSEA.

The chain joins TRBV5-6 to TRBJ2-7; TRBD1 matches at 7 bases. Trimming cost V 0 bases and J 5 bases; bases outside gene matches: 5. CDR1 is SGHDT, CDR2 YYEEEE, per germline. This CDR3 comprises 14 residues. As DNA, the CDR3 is TGTGCCAGCAGCTTGGGACAGGGCTTGAACGAGCAGTACTTC. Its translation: CASSLGQGLNEQYF.

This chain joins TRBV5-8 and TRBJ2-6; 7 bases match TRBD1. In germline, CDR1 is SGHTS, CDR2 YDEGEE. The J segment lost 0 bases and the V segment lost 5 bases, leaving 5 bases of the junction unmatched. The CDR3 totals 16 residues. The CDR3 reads CASSSTGFSGANVLTF. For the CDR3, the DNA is TGTGCCAGCAGTTCGACAGGGTTCTCTGGGGCCAACGTCCTGACTTTC.

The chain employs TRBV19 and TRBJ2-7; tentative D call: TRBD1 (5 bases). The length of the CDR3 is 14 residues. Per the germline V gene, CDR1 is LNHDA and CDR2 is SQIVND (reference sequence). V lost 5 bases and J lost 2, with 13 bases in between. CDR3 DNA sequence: TGTGCCAGTAGTTCAGGGATTTCTCCCTACGAGCAGTACTTC. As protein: CASSSGISPYEQYF.

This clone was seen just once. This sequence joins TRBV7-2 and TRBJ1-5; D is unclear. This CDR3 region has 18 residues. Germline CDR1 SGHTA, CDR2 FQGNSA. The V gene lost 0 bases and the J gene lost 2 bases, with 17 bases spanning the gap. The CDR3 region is CASSLAVSPEKGNQPQHF. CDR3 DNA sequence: TGTGCCAGCAGCTTAGCAGTCAGTCCTGAAAAAGGCAATCAGCCCCAGCATTTT.

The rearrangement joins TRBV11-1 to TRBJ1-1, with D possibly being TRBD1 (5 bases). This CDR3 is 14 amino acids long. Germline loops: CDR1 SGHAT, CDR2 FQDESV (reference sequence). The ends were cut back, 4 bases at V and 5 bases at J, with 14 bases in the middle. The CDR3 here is CASSYGARGTEAFF. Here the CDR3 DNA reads TGTGCCAGCAGCTATGGGGCGCGGGGTACTGAAGCTTTCTTT.

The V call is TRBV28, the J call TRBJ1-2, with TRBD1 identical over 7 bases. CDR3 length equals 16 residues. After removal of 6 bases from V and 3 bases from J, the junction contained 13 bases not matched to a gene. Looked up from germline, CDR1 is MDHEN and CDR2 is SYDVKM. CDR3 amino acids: CASSHDRALRYYGYTF. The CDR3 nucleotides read TGTGCCAGCAGCCATGACAGGGCCCTGAGATACTATGGCTACACCTTC.

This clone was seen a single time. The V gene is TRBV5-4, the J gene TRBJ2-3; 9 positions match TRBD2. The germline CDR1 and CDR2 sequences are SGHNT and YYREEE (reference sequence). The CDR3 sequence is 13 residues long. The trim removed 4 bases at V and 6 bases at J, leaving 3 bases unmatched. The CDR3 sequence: CASSPTSGDTQYF. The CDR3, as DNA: TGTGCCAGCAGCCCCACTAGCGGGGATACGCAGTATTTT.

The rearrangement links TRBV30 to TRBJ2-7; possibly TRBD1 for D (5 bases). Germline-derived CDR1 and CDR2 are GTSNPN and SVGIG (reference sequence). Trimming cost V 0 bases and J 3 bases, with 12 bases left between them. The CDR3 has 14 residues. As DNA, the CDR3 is TGTGCCTGGAGTGTATCAGGGATCCTCTACGAGCAGTACTTC. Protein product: CAWSVSGILYEQYF.

The CDR3 region is CASGRGGPNQPQHF. The CDR3 DNA reads as TGTGCCAGCGGCCGCGGAGGGCCAAATCAGCCCCAGCATTTT. The chain uses TRBV27 and TRBJ1-5, with D uncertain. The CDR3 has 14 amino acids. Trimming pared 8 bases from V and 4 bases from J, leaving 15 bases between. The V gene's germline CDR1 is MNHEY and CDR2 SMNVEV (reference sequence).

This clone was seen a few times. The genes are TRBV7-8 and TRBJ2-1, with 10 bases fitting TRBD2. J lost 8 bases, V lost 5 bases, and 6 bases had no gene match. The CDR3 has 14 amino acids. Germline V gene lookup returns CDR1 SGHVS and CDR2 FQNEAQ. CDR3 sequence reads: CASSEREGHYEQFF. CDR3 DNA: TGTGCCAGCAGCGAGCGGGAGGGCCACTATGAGCAGTTCTTC.

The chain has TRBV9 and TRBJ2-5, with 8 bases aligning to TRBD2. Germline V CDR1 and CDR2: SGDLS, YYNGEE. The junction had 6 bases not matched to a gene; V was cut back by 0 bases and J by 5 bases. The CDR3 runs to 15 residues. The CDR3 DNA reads TGTGCCAGCAGCGTAGCCGGGACTAGAGGGGAGACCCAGTACTTC. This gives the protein CASSVAGTRGETQYF.

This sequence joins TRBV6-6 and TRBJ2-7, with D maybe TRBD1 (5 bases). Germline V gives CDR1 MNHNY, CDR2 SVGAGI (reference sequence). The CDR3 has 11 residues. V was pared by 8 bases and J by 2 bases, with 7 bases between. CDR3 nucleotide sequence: TGTGCCAGCGGCAGGGCCTACGAGCAGTACTTC. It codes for CASGRAYEQYF.

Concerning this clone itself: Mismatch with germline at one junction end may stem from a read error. CDR3 protein: CSAEGRTGVGGTEAFF. The CDR3 bases are TGCAGCGCTGAAGGGAGAACCGGGGTGGGGGGCACTGAAGCTTTCTTT. This sequence joins TRBV29-1 and TRBJ1-1; D possibly corresponds to TRBD1 (5 bases). The CDR3 covers 16 residues. Germline V gene lookup returns CDR1 SQVTM and CDR2 ANQGSEA.